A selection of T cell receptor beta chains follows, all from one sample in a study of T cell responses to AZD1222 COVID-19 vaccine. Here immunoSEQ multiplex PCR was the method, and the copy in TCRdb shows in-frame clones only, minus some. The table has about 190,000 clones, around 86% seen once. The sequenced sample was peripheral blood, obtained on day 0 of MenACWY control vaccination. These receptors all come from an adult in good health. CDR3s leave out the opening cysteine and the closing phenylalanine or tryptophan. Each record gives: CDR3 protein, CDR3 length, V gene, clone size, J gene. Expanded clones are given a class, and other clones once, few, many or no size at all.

CDR3 protein: ASSVAGGRNTGELF
CDR3 length: 14
V gene: TRBV11-2
clone size: once
J gene: TRBJ2-2

CDR3 protein: ASSLHQGSNYGYT
CDR3 length: 13
V gene: TRBV27
clone size: NA
J gene: TRBJ1-2

CDR3 protein: ASITPGQGYQH
CDR3 length: 11
V gene: TRBV28
clone size: NA
J gene: TRBJ1-5

CDR3 protein: ASRWDSYNEQF
CDR3 length: 11
V gene: TRBV5-4
clone size: NA
J gene: TRBJ2-1

CDR3 protein: ASSPLGGGTGELF
CDR3 length: 13
V gene: TRBV28
clone size: NA
J gene: TRBJ2-2

CDR3 protein: ASSPRGDPGANVLT
CDR3 length: 14
V gene: TRBV18
clone size: few
J gene: TRBJ2-6

CDR3 protein: AWGWAVHRSGTGELF
CDR3 length: 15
V gene: TRBV30
clone size: once
J gene: TRBJ2-2

CDR3 protein: ASSPYSGSWNEQF
CDR3 length: 13
V gene: TRBV28
clone size: NA
J gene: TRBJ2-1

CDR3 protein: SVGGAASRETQY
CDR3 length: 12
V gene: TRBV29-1
clone size: NA
J gene: TRBJ2-5

CDR3 protein: ASSEGLAGDPGTDTQY
CDR3 length: 16
V gene: TRBV7-2
clone size: once
J gene: TRBJ2-3

CDR3 protein: ASSGREGSNTIY
CDR3 length: 12
V gene: TRBV10-2
clone size: NA
J gene: TRBJ1-3

CDR3 protein: ASNGGQGYSYEQY
CDR3 length: 13
V gene: TRBV25-1
clone size: few
J gene: TRBJ2-7

CDR3 protein: ASSLGGRGATNEKLF
CDR3 length: 15
V gene: TRBV27
clone size: NA
J gene: TRBJ1-4

CDR3 protein: ASSVGTGSTTEQF
CDR3 length: 13
V gene: TRBV9
clone size: NA
J gene: TRBJ2-1

CDR3 protein: ASSLEVAGASPLH
CDR3 length: 13
V gene: TRBV7-9
clone size: NA
J gene: TRBJ1-6

CDR3 protein: ATSDSAELNTEAF
CDR3 length: 13
V gene: TRBV24-1
clone size: NA
J gene: TRBJ1-1